Sequencing of this T cell receptor (beta chain) was carried out in a study of technical replicates of blood from a few donors. The table came from immunoSEQ multiplex PCR; TCRdb's copy has only in-frame clones and leaves some out. This table has roughly 80,000 clones, 89% appearing once. This receptor was taken from a human donor in good health. The sample was T cells isolated from PBMCs.

Here the CDR3 reads CASSLLASQNIQYF. CDR3 sequence (DNA): TGTGCCAGCAGCTTACTAGCTTCCCAAAACATTCAGTACTTC. The V call is TRBV7-9, the J call TRBJ2-4; perhaps TRBD2 as D (5 bases). Deletions cut 2 bases from V and 5 bases from J, with 10 bases between. The CDR3 covers 14 residues. Germline lookup yields CDR1 SEHNR and CDR2 FQNEAQ (reference sequence). The full variable domain, its missing parts supplied by reference TRBV7-9 and TRBJ2-4, is DTGVSQNPRHKITKRGQNVTFRCDPISEHNRLYWYRQTLGQGPEFLTYFQNEAQLEKSRLLSDRFSAERPKGSFSTLEIQRTEQGDSAMYLCASSLLASQNIQYFGAGTRLSVL.